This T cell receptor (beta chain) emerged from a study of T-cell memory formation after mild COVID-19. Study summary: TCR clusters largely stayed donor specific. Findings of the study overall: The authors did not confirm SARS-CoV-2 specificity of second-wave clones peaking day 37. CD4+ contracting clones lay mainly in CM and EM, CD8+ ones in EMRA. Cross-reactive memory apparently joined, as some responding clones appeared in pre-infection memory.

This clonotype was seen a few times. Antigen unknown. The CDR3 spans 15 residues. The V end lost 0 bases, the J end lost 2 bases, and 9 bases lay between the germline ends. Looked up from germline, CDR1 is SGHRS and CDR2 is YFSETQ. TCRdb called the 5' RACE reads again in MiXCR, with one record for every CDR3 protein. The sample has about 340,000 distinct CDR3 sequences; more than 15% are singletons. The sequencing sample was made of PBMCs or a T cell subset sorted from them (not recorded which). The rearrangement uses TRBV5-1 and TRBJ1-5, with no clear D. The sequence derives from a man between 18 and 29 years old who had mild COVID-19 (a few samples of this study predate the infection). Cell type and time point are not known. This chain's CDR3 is CASSLGEAGNQPQHF. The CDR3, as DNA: TGCGCCAGCAGCTTGGGGGAGGCGGGCAATCAGCCCCAGCATTTT.